This TCR beta chain was sequenced in a study of identical twins. V lost 3 bases and J lost 2; bases outside the gene matches: 6. CDR1 DFQATT and CDR2 SNEGSKA come from the germline V gene (reference sequence). This CDR3 comprises 16 residues. This clonotype is a singleton in its sample. TCRdb independently ran MiXCR on the 5' RACE reads; one entry per CDR3 protein. The data hold a few hundred thousand distinct CDR3 sequences, with roughly 24% observed a single time. This sample also belongs to another study, concerning T cells expressing NK-cell markers. That source notes: Once again these clonotypes came out on top in the CD3+CD56-NKG2C+ fraction of four donors.

Input material: CD4+ T cells sorted from blood. The chain combines TRBV20-1 with TRBJ2-1; 11 bases align to TRBD2. The TCR comes from a woman younger than 30 in good health. The CDR3 DNA reads TGCAGTGCTAGGGGGACTAGCGGACTAACCTACAATGAGCAGTTCTTC. This translates into CSARGTSGLTYNEQFF.